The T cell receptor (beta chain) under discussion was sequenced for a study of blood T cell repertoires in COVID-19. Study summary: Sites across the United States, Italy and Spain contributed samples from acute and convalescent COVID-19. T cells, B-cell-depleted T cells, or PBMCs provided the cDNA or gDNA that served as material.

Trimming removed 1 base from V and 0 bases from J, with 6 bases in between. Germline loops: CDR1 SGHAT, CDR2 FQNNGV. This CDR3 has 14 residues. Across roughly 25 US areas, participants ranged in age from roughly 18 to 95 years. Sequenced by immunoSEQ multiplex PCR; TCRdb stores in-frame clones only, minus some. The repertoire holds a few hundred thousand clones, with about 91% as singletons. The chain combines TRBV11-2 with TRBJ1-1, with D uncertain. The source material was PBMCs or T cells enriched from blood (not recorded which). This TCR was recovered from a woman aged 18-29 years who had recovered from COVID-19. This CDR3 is CASSLVSVNTEAFF. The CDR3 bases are TGTGCCAGCAGCTTAGTATCGGTGAACACTGAAGCTTTCTTT.